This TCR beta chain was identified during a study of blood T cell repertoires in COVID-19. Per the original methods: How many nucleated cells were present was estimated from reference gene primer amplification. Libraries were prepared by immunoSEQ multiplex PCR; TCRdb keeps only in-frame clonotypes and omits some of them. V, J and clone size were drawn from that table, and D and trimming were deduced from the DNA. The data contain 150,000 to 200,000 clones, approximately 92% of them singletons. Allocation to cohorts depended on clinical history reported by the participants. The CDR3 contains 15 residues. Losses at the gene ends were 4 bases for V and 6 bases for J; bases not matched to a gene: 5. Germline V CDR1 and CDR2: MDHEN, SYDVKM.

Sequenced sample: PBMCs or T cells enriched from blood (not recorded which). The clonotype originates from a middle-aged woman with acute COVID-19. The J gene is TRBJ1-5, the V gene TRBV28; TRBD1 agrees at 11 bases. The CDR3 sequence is CASSSRGTGGQPQHF. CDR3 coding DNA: TGTGCCAGCAGTTCCAGAGGGACAGGGGGTCAGCCCCAGCATTTT.